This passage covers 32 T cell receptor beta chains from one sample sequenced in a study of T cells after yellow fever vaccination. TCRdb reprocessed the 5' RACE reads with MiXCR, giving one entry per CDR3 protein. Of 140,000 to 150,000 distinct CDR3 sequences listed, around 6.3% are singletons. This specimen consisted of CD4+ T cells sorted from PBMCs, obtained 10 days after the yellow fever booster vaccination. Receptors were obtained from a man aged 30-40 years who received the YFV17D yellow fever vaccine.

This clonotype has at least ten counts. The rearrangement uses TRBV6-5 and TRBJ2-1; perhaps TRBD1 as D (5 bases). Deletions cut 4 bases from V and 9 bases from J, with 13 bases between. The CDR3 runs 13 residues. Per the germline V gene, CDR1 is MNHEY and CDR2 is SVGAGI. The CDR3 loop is CASSSQVFGEQFF. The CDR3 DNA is TGTGCCAGCAGTTCACAGGTTTTCGGTGAGCAGTTCTTC.

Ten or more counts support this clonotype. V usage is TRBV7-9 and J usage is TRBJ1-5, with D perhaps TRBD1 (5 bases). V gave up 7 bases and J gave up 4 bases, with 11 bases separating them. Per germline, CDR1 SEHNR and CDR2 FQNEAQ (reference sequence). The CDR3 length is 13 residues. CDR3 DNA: TGTGCCAGCAACTCGGGGGAAAATCAGCCCCAGCATTTT. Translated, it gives CASNSGENQPQHF.

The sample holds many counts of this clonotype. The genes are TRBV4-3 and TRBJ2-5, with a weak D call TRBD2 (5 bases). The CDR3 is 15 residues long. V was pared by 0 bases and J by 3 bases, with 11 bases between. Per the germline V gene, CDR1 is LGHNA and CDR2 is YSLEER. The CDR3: CASSQDRSGEETQYF. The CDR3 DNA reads TGCGCCAGCAGCCAAGATAGGTCCGGGGAAGAGACCCAGTACTTC.

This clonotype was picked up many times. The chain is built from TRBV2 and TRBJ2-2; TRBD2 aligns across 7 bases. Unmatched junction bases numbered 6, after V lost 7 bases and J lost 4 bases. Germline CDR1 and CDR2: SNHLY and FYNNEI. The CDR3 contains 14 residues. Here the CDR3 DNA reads TGTGCCAGCACTCTAGCGGAAGCCACCGGGGAGCTGTTTTTT. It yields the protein CASTLAEATGELFF.

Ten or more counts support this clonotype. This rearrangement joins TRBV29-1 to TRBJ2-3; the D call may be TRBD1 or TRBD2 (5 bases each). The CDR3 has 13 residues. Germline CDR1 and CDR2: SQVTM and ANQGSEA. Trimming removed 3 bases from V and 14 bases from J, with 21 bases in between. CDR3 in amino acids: CSVDRDGGVVRYF. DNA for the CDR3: TGCAGCGTTGACCGGGACGGCGGAGTCGTAAGGTATTTT.

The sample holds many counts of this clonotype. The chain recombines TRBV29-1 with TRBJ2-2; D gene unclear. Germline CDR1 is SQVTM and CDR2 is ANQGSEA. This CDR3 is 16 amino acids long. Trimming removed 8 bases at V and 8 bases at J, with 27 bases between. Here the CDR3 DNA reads TGCAGCCCTGGACGCTACTCGGAAATCACCGTGGGGGAGCTGTTTTTT. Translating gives CSPGRYSEITVGELFF.

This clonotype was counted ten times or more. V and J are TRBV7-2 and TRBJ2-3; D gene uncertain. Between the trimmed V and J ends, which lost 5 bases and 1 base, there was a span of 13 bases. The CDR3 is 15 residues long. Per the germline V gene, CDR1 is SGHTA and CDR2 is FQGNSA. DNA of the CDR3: TGTGCCAGCAGCCCCGGTTTACCGCGCACAGATACGCAGTATTTT. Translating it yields CASSPGLPRTDTQYF. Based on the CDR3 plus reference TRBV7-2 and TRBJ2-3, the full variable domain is GAGVSQSPSNKVTEKGKDVELRCDPISGHTALYWYRQSLGQGLEFLIYFQGNSAPDKSGLPSDRFSAERTGGSVSTLTIQRTQQEDSAVYLCASSPGLPRTDTQYFGPGTRLTVL.

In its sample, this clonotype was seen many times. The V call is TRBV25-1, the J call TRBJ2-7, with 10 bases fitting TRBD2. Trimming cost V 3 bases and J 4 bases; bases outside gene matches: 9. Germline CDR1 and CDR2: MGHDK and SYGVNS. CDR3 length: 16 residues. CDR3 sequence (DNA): TGTGCCAGCAGTGACTCCCTAGCGGGAGCGGTGTACGAGCAGTACTTC. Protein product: CASSDSLAGAVYEQYF.

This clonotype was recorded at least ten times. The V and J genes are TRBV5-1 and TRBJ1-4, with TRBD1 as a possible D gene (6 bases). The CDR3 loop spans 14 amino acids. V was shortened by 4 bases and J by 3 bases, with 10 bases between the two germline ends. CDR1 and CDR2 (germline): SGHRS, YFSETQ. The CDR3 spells CASSIQGPNEKLFF. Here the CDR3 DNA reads TGCGCCAGCAGCATACAGGGACCTAATGAAAAACTGTTTTTT.

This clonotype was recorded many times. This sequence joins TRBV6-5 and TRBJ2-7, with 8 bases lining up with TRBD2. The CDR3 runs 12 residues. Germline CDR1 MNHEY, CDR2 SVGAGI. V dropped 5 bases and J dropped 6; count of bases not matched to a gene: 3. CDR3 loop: CASSARGGEQYF. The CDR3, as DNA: TGTGCCAGCAGTGCCCGGGGGGGCGAGCAGTACTTC.

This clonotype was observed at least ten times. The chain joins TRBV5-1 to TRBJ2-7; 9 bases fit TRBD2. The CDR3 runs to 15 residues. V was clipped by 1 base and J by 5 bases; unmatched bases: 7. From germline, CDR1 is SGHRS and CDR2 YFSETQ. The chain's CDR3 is CASSLMAGGPHEQYF. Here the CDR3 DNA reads TGCGCCAGCAGCTTGATGGCGGGAGGGCCCCACGAGCAGTACTTC.

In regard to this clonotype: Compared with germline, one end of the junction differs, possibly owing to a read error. CDR3 in amino acids: CASSLARLAGAYEQYF. CDR3 coding DNA: TGTGCCAGCAGCTTGGCGAGACTAGCGGGTGCCTACGAACAGTACTTC. The chain couples TRBV5-4 to TRBJ2-7; 10 nucleotides match TRBD2. The CDR3 covers 16 residues. In germline, CDR1 is SGHNT, CDR2 YYREEE (reference sequence).

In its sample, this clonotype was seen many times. This CDR3 reads CATSDTGTGNNQPQHF. CDR3 coding DNA: TGTGCCACCAGTGATACCGGGACAGGGAATAATCAGCCCCAGCATTTT. V gene TRBV24-1 combines with J gene TRBJ1-5; 9 bases map to TRBD1. V lost 3 bases to trimming and J lost 4 bases; unmatched junction nucleotides: 6. Germline values: CDR1 KGHDR, CDR2 SFDVKD. The CDR3 is 16 residues long.

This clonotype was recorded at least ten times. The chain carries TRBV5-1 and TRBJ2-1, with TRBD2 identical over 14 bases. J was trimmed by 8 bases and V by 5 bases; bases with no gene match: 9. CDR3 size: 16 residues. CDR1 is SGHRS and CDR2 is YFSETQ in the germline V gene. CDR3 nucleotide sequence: TGCGCCAGCAGTTCCGGGACTAGCGGGAGCTTCGATGAGCAGTTCTTC. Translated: CASSSGTSGSFDEQFF.

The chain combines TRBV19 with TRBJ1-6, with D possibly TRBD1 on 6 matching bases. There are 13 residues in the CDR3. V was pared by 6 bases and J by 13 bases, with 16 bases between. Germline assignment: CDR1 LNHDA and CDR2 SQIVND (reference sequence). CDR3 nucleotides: TGTGCCAGTAGAACCGGGACAAAAGCCCCCCTCCACTTT. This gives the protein CASRTGTKAPLHF.

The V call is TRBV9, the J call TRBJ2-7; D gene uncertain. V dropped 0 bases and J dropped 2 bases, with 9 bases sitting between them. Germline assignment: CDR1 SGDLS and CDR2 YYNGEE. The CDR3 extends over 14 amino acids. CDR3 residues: CASSVGGGPYEQYF. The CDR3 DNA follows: TGTGCCAGCAGCGTAGGTGGCGGCCCCTACGAGCAGTACTTC.

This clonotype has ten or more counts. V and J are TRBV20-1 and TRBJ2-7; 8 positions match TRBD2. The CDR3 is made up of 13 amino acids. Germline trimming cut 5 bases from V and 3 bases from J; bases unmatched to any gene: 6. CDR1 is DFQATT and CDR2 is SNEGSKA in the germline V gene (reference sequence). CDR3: CSALAGYHYEQYF. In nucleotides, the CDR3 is TGCAGTGCTCTAGCGGGTTATCACTACGAGCAGTACTTC.

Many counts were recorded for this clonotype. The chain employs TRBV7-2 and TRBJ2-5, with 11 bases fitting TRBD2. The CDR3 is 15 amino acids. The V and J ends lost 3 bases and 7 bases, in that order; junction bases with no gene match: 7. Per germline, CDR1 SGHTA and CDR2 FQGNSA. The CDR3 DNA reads TGTGCCAGCAGCTTGGTAGCGGGAGGGCCGGGGACCCAGTACTTC. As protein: CASSLVAGGPGTQYF.

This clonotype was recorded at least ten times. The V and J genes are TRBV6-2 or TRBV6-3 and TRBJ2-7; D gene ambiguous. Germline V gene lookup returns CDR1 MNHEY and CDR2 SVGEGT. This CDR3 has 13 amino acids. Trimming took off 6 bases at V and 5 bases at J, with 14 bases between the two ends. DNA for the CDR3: TGTGCCAGCAGAGTATTAGTTTCGGACGAGCAGTACTTC. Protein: CASRVLVSDEQYF.

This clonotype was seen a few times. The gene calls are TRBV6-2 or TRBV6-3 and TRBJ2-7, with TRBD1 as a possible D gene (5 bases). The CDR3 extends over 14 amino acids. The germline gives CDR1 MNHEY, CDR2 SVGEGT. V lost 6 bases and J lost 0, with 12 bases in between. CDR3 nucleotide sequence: TGTGCCAGCAGAGGCGAAGACAGCTCCTACGAGCAGTACTTC. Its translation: CASRGEDSSYEQYF.

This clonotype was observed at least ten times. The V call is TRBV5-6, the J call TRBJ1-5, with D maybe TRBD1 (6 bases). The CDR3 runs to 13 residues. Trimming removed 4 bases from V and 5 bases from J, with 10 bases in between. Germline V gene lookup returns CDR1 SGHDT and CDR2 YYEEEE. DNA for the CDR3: TGTGCCAGCAGCGTACACAGGGATCAGCCCCAGCATTTT. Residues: CASSVHRDQPQHF. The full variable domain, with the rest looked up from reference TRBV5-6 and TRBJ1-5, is DAGVTQSPTHLIKTRGQQVTLRCSPKSGHDTVSWYQQALGQGPQFIFQYYEEEERQRGNFPDRFSGHQFPNYSSELNVNALLLGDSALYLCASSVHRDQPQHFGDGTRLSIL.

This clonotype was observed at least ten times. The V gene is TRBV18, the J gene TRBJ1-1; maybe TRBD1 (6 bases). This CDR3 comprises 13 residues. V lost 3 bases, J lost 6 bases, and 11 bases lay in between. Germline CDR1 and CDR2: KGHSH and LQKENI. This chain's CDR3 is CASSPMPGAEAFF. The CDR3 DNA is TGTGCCAGCTCACCTATGCCAGGGGCTGAAGCTTTCTTT.

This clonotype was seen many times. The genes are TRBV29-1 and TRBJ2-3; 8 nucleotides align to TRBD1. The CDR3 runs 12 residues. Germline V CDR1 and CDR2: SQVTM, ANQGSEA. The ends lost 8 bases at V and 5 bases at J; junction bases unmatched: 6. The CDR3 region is CSMLRGQDTQYF. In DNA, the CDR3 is TGCAGCATGCTCAGGGGGCAAGATACGCAGTATTTT.

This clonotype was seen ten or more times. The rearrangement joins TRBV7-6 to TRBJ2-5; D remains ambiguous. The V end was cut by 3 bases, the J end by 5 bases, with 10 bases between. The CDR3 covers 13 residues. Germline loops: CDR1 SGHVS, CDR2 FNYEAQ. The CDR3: CASSFIKAETQYF. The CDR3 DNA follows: TGTGCCAGCAGCTTCATCAAAGCGGAGACCCAGTACTTC.

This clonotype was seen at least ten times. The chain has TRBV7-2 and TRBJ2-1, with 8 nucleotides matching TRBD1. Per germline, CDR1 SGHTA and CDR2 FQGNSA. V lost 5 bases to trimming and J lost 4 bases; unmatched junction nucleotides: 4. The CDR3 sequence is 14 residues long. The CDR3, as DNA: TGTGCCAGCAGCCAACGACAGGGGTACAATGAGCAGTTCTTC. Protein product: CASSQRQGYNEQFF.

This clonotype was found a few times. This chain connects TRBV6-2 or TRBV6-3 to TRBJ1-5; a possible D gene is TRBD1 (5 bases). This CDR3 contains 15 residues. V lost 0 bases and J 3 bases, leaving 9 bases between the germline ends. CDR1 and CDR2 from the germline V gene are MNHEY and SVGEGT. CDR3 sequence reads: CASSYSRGDNQPQHF. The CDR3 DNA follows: TGTGCCAGCAGTTACTCGAGGGGTGACAATCAGCCCCAGCATTTT.

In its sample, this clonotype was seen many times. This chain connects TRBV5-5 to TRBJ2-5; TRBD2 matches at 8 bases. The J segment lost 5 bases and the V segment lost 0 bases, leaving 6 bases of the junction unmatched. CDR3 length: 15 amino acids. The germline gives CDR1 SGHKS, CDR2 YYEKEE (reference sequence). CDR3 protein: CASSLDGTRSETQYF. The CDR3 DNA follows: TGTGCCAGCAGCTTGGATGGGACTAGAAGCGAGACCCAGTACTTC.

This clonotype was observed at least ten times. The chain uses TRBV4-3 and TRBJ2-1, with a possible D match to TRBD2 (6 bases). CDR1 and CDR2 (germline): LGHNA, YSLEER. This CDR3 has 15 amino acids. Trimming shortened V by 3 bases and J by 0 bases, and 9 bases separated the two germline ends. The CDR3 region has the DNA TGCGCCAGCAGCCATAGCGGTTCCTCCTACAATGAGCAGTTCTTC. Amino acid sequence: CASSHSGSSYNEQFF.

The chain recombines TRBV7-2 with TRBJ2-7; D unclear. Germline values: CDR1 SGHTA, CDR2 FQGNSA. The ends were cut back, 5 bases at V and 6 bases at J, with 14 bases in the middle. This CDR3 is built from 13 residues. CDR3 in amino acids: CASSLPPHCEQYF. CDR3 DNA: TGTGCCAGCAGCCTCCCCCCCCACTGCGAGCAGTACTTC.

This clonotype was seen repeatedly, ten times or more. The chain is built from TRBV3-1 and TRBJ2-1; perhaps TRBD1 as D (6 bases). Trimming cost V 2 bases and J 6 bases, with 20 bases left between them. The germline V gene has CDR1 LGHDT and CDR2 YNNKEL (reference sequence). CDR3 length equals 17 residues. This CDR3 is CASSQPYRDTRLNEQFF. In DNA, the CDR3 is TGTGCCAGCAGCCAACCCTACCGGGACACCAGGCTCAATGAGCAGTTCTTC.

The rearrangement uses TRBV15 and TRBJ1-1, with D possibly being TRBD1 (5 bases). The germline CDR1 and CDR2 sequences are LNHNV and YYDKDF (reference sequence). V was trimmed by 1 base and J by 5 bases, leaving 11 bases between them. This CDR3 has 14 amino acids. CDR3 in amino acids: CATSRVGGRTEAFF. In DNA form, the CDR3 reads TGTGCCACCAGCAGAGTTGGGGGACGGACTGAAGCTTTCTTT.

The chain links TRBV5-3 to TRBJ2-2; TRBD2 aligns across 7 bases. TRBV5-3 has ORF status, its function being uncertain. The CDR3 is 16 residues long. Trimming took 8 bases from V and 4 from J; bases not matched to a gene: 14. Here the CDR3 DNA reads TGTGCCAGGGGCCCCGGGAGGCAGGGCGGCACCGGGGAGCTGTTTTTT. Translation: CARGPGRQGGTGELFF.